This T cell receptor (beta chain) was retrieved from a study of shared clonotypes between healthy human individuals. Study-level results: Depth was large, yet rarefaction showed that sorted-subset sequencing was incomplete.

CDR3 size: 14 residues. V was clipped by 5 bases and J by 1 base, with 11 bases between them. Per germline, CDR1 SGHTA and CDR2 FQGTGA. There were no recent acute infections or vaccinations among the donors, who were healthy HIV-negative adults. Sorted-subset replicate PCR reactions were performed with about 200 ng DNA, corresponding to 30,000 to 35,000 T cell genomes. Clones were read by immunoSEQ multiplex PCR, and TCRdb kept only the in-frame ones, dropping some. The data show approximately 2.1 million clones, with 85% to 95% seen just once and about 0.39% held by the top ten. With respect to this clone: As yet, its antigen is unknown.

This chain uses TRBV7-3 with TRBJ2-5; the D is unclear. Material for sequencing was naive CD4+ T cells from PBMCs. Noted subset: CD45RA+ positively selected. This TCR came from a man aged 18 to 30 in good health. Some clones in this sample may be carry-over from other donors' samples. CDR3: CASSPSAAQETQYF. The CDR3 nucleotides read TGTGCCAGCAGCCCCTCGGCCGCCCAAGAGACCCAGTACTTC.